These 5 T cell receptor beta chains originate from one sample sequenced in a study of tissue T cells after allogeneic stem cell transplantation (dated by TCRdb to between 2021 and 2024). Library method: the immunoSEQ multiplex PCR assay. As stored in TCRdb, this immuneACCESS dataset retains in-frame rearrangements with V and J assigned. A fraction of the clones does not appear; measured against another copy, unresolved V genes explain less than half of the discrepancy, and the remainder lacks a known reason. A total of approximately 1,400 clones appear in this sample, 40% to 55% of them only once. Approximately 30% of the sample comes from the top ten. The time point label, read with the paper, signifies: mouse harvest day 14 after allogeneic transplant. Each mouse graft consisted of 10^7 T-cell-depleted bone marrow cells plus 10^6 splenic CD5+ T cells and was given by tail vein injection. Sequencing input: liver tissue. The receptors come from a female BALB/c mouse given C57BL/6 T cells with graft-versus-host disease after an allogeneic hematopoietic cell transplant.

Notes on this clone: All gene names here are mouse names. The read terminates 1 residue ahead of where the CDR3 ends, so the germline J gene completes it. The chain couples TRBV23 to TRBJ2-1; the table's D call of TRBD1 was not tested on the DNA. CDR1 is KGHTA, CDR2 FQNQQP, per germline. CDR3 length: 15 residues. CDR3 amino acids: CSSSQRDRAYAEQFF. The sequenced CDR3 bases are TGCTCCAGCAGTCAAAGGGACAGGGCGTATGCTGAGCAGTTC.

Of note for this clone: Mouse names are used for the genes. The read is 1 residue too short to cover the CDR3 end, so that end is filled in from the germline J gene. V and J are TRBV3 and TRBJ2-1; no definite D call. Germline V gives CDR1 SNHLY, CDR2 FYNGKV (reference sequence). Trimming pared 4 bases from V and 7 bases from J, leaving 8 bases between. The length of the CDR3 is 12 residues. CDR3 DNA, as far as it was read: TGTGCCAGCAGCTCCTCGGAGGCTGAGCAGTTC. It is translated as CASSSSEAEQF. The whole CDR3 sequence is CASSSSEAEQFF.

This clone was seen a few times. Gene names and germline match the mouse. The read ends 1 residue early relative to the CDR3; the germline J gene fills the gap. V usage is TRBV26 and J usage is TRBJ2-4; D call uncertain. This CDR3 region has 14 residues. The germline CDR1 and CDR2 sequences are KGHPV and FQNQEV (reference sequence). V shed 4 bases and J shed 0 bases, with 8 bases lying between them. CDR3 amino acids: CASSPRRSQNTLYF. The covered CDR3 bases are TGTGCCAGCAGTCCCCGCAGAAGTCAAAACACCTTGTAC.

In this sample, this clone turned up a few times. The listed genes are named as in mouse. Read data end 1 residue before the CDR3 end; the end is taken from the germline J gene. The V gene is TRBV26, the J gene TRBJ1-3; possibly TRBD1 for D (5 bases). V lost 7 bases, J lost 3 bases, and 7 bases lay in between. Germline V gene data show CDR1 as KGHPV and CDR2 as FQNQEV (reference sequence). The CDR3 spans 12 residues. The CDR3 spells CASKRGGNTLYF. CDR3 DNA, as far as it was read: TGTGCCAGCAAAAGGGGTGGAAATACGCTCTAT.

This clone was seen a few times. Genes here carry mouse names. The observed sequence ends 1 residue before the CDR3 terminus, with the missing tail filled in from the germline J gene. The chain carries TRBV15 and TRBJ2-7; 7 bases are a match to TRBD1. Germline values: CDR1 SGHND, CDR2 FRSKSL. After removal of 6 bases from V and 4 bases from J, the junction contained 6 bases not matched to a gene. This CDR3 has 13 amino acids. The DNA read from the CDR3 is TGTGCCAGCAGCCACGGGACAGAATATGAACAGTAC. Translation gives CASSHGTEYEQY. The complete CDR3 sequence is CASSHGTEYEQYF.